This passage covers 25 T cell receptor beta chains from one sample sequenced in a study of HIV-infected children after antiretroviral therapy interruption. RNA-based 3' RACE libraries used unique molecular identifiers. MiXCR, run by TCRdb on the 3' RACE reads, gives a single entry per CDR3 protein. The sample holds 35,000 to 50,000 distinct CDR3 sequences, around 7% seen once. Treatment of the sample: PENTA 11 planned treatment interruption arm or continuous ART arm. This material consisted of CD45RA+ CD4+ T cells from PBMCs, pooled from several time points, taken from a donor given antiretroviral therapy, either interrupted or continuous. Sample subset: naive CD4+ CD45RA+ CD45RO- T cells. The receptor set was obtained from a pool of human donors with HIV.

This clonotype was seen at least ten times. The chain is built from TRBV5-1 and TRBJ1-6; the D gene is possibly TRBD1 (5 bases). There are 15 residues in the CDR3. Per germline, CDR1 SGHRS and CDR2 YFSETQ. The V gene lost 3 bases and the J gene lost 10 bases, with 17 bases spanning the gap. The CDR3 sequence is CASSSGGGPGSPLHF. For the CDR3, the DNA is TGCGCCAGCAGCTCCGGCGGGGGACCGGGATCACCCCTCCACTTT.

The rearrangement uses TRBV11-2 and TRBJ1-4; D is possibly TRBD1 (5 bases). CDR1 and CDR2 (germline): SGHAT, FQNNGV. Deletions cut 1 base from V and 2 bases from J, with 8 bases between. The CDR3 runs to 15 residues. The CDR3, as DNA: TGTGCCAGCAGCTTAGTTCGGGGGACTAATGAAAAACTGTTTTTT. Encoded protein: CASSLVRGTNEKLFF.

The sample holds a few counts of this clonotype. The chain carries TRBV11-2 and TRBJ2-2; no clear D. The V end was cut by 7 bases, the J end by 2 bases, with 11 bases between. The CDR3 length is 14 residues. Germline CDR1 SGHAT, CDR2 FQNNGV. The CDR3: CASTVAVNTGELFF. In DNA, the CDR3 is TGTGCCAGCACCGTCGCGGTAAACACCGGGGAGCTGTTTTTT.

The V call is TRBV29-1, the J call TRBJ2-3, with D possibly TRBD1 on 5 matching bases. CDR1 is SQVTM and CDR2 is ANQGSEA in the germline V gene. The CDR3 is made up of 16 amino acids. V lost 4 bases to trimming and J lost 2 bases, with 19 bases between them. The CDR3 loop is CSVVKQEIRLTDTQYF. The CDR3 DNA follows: TGCAGCGTTGTAAAACAGGAGATTCGACTCACAGATACGCAGTATTTT.

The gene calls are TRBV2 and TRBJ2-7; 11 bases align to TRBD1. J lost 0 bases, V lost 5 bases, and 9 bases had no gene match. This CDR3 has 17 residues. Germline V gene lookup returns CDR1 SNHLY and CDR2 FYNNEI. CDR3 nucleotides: TGTGCCAGCAGTATATGGACAGGGGGCGATGTCTCCTACGAGCAGTACTTC. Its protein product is CASSIWTGGDVSYEQYF.

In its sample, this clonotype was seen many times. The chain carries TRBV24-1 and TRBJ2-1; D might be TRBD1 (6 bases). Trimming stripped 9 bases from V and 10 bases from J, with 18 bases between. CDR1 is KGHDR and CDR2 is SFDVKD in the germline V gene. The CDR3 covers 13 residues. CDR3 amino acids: CATRKTGSPEQFF. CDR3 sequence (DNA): TGTGCCACCCGTAAGACAGGCAGCCCCGAGCAGTTCTTC.

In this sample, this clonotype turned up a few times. The CDR3 DNA sequence: TGTGCCAGCAGCTTGCCCTGGGGGGGGGCCCCTGAAGCTTTCTTT. Residues: CASSLPWGGAPEAFF. This rearrangement joins TRBV11-2 to TRBJ1-1, with D perhaps TRBD1 (6 bases). Trimming left V 3 bases short and J 6 bases short, with 17 bases between. CDR1 SGHAT and CDR2 FQNNGV come from the germline V gene. This CDR3 has 15 residues.

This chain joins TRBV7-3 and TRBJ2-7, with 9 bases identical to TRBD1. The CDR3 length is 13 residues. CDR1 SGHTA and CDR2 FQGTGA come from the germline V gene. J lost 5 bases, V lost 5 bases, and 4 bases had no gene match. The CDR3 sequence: CASSRGQGNEQYF. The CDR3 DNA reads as TGTGCCAGCAGCAGGGGACAGGGAAACGAGCAGTACTTC.

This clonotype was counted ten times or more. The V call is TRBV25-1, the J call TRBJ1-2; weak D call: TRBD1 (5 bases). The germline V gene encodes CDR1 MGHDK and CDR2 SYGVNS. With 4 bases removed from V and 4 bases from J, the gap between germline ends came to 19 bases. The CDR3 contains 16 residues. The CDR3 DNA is TGTGCCAGCAGTGGCTCGGCGGAACAGGAGTCCTATGGCTACACCTTC. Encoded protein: CASSGSAEQESYGYTF.

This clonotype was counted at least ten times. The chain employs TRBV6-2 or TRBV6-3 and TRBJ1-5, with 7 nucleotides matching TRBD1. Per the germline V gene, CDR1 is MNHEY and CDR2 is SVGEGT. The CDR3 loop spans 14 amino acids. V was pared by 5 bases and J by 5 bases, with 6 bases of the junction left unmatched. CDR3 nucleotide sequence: TGTGCCAGCAGTATTGACAGGGCCTATCAGCCCCAGCATTTT. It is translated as CASSIDRAYQPQHF.

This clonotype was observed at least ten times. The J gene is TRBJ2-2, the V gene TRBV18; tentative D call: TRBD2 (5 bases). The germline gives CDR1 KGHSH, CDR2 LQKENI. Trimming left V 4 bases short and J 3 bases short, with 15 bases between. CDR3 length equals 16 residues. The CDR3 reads CASSLLGISDTGELFF. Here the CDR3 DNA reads TGTGCCAGCTCACTTCTCGGGATTTCGGACACCGGGGAGCTGTTTTTT.

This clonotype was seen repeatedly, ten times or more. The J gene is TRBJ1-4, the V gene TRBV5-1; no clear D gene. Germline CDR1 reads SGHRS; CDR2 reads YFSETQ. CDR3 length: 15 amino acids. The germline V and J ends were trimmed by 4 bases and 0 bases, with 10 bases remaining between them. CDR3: CASSPLTSTNEKLFF. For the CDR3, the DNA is TGCGCCAGCAGCCCCCTGACCTCAACTAATGAAAAACTGTTTTTT.

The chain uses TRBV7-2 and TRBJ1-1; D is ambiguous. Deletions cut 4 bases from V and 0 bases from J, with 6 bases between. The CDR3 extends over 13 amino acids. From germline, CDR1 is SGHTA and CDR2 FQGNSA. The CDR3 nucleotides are TGTGCCAGCAGCTCCTCAGTGAACACTGAAGCTTTCTTT. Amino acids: CASSSSVNTEAFF.

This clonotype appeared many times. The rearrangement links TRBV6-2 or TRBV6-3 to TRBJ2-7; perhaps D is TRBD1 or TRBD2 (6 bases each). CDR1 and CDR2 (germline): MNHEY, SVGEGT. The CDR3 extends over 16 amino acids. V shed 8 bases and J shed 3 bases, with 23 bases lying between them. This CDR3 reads CASRPGGRANRYEQYF. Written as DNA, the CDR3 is TGTGCCAGCCGGCCCGGGGGCAGGGCTAACCGCTACGAGCAGTACTTC.

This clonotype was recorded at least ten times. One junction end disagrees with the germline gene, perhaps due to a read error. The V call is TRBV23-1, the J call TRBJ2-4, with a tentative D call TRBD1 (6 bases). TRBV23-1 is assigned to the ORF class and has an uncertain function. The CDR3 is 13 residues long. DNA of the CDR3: TGTGCCAGCAGTCTGGACAGTCAAAACACCTTGTACTTT. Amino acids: CASSLDSQNTLYF.

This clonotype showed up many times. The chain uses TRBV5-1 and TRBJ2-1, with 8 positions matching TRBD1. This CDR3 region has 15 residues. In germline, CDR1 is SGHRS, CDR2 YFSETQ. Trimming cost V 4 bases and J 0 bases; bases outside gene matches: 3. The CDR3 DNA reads TGCGCCAGCAGCCCGACAGGGGTCTCCTACAATGAGCAGTTCTTC. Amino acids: CASSPTGVSYNEQFF.

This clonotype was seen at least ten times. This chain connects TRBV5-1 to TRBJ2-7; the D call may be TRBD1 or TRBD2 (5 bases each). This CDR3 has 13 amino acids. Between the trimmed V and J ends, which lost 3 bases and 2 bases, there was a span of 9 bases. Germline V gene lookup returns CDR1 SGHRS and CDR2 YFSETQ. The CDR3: CASSSRGTYEQYF. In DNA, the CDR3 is TGCGCCAGCAGCTCCCGGGGCACCTACGAGCAGTACTTC.

The CDR3 region is CASSHPTGESYNEQFF. CDR3 in DNA: TGTGCCAGCAGCCACCCCACGGGGGAGTCATACAATGAGCAGTTCTTC. The chain combines TRBV3-1 with TRBJ2-1; D might be TRBD2 (6 bases). The CDR3 extends over 16 amino acids. Trimming cost V 3 bases and J 4 bases, with 16 bases left between them. CDR1 is LGHDT, CDR2 YNNKEL, per germline (reference sequence).

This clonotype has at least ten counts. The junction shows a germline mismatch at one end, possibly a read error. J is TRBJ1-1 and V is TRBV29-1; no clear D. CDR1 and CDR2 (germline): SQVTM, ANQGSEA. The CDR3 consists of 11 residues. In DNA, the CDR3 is TGCAGCGTTTGCAGAAACACTGAAGCTCTCTTT. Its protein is CSVCRNTEALF.

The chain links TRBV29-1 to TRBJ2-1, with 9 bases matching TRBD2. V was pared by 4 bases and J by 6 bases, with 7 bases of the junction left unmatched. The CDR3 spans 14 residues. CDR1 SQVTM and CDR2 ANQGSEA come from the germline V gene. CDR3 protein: CSVARLAGTNEQFF. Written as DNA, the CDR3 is TGCAGCGTTGCTCGGCTAGCGGGGACCAATGAGCAGTTCTTC.

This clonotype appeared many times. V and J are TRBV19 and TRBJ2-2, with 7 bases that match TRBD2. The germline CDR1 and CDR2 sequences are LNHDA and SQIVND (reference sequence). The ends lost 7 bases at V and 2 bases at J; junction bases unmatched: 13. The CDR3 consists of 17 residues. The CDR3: CASIPREGLGNTGELFF. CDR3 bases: TGTGCCAGTATCCCGAGGGAGGGGCTAGGTAACACCGGGGAGCTGTTTTTT.

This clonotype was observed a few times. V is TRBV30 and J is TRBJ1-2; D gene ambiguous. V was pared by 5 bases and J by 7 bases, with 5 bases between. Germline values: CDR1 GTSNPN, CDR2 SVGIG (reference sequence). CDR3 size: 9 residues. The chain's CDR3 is CAWCFGYTF. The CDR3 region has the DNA TGTGCCTGGTGTTTTGGCTACACCTTC.

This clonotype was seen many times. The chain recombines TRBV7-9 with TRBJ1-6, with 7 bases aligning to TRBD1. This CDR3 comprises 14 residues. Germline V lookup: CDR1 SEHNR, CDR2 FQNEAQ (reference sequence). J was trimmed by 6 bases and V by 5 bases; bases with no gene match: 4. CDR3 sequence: CASSQTGFNSPLHF. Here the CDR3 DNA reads TGTGCCAGCAGCCAGACAGGGTTTAATTCACCCCTCCACTTT.

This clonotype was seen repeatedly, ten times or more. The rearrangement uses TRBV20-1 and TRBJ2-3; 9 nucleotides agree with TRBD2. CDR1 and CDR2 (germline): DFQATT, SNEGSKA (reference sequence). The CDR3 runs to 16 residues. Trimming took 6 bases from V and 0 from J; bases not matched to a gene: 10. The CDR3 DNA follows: TGCAGTGCCCTTCGTTGGCGGGGGGGCAGCACAGATACGCAGTATTTT. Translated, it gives CSALRWRGGSTDTQYF.

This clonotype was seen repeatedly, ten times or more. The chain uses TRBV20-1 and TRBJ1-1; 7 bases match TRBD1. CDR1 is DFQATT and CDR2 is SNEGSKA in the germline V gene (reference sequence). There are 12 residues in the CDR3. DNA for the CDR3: TGCAGGGCGGCAGGGGGAAACACTGAAGCTTTCTTT. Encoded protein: CRAAGGNTEAFF.